A selection of T cell receptor beta chains follows, all from one sample in a study of T cell repertoires in cytomegalovirus infection. Via MiXCR, TCRdb re-called the reads, giving one row per CDR3 protein. This table has roughly 760,000 distinct CDR3 sequences, 35% appearing once. The sequencing sample was made of PBMCs. The receptors were sampled from a human donor in good health (CMV status not recorded). Some clones in this sample may be carry-over from other donors' samples. The CDR3 runs from the conserved cysteine through the conserved F or W. The order of the fields is clone size, D gene, J gene, V gene, CDR3 DNA, CDR3 protein. The D gene is left open where the match is weak. Only part of the rows carry a size: once, few, many, or a class if the clone is expanded.

>NA|TRBD1|TRBJ1-1|TRBV30
TGTGCCTGGGTGGACAGGGGTATGAACACTGAAGCTTTCTTT
CAWVDRGMNTEAFF
>NA|TRBD1|TRBJ1-5|TRBV28
TGTGCCAGCAGCCCCAACAGGACAGGGCTGGGTCAGCCCCAGCATTTT
CASSPNRTGLGQPQHF
>few|TRBD2|TRBJ2-7|TRBV7-8
TGTGCCAGCAGCCGATGGACTAGCGGGAGGTCGTACGAGCAGTACTTC
CASSRWTSGRSYEQYF
>few|TRBD1|TRBJ1-2|TRBV7-6
TGTGCCAGCAGCCCATCTCGGGGACAGGGAAGTGGTGGCTACACCTTC
CASSPSRGQGSGGYTF
>few|TRBD2|TRBJ2-3|TRBV7-6
TGTGCCAGCAGCCTCGAGACTAGCGGGAGCACAGATACGCAGTATTTT
CASSLETSGSTDTQYF
>NA|TRBD1|TRBJ1-2|TRBV12-3/TRBV12-4
TGTGCCAGCAGTTTAGCCCTAGGACAGGTTACATATGGCTACACCTTC
CASSLALGQVTYGYTF
>few|NA|TRBJ1-5|TRBV27
TGTGCCAGCAGTTTACTAGGGGCCCAGCCCCAGCATTTT
CASSLLGAQPQHF
>many|TRBD1|TRBJ2-7|TRBV7-6
TGTGCCAGCAGCTTAATACAGGGGTCGTCCTACGAGCAGTACTTC
CASSLIQGSSYEQYF
>NA|TRBD2|TRBJ2-1|TRBV6-2/TRBV6-3
TGTGCCAGCAGTTATTACGAGGGGAGCGGGGGGGCTTACAATGAGCAGTTCTTC
CASSYYEGSGGAYNEQFF
>NA|TRBD1|TRBJ1-1|TRBV11-1
TGTGCCAGCAGAGACCGGGACAGGGGTGGAACTGAAGCTTTCTTT
CASRDRDRGGTEAFF
>few|NA|TRBJ2-7|TRBV6-5
TGTGCCAGCAGTTACTCGGGGCCAGGAGACTCACATATATCCTACGAGCAGTACTTC
CASSYSGPGDSHISYEQYF
>few|NA|TRBJ2-2|TRBV7-6
TGTGCCAGCAGCTTAGGAGGTAGATGGAGGCCCAACACCGGGGAGCTGTTTTTT
CASSLGGRWRPNTGELFF
>NA|TRBD2|TRBJ2-5|TRBV11-2
TGTGCCAGCAGTACCATGATGAACCCGGCTAGCGGGGGGAGGGAGACCCAGTACTTC
CASSTMMNPASGGRETQYF
>many|NA|TRBJ2-3|TRBV7-2
TGTGCCAGCAGCCCAACCCTCAGCGCATCAGATACGCAGTATTTT
CASSPTLSASDTQYF
>few|TRBD1|TRBJ1-1|TRBV6-5
TGTGCCAGCAAGGCAGGGGGAAACACTGAAGCTTTCTTT
CASKAGGNTEAFF
>NA|TRBD2|TRBJ2-7|TRBV11-1
TGTGCCAGCAGCTCCCGACTAGCGGGCGTCTCCTACGAGCAGTACTTC
CASSSRLAGVSYEQYF
>few|TRBD1|TRBJ2-1|TRBV28
TGTGCCAGCAGCTTCTCCGGGACAGGGACCTACAATGAGCAGTTCTTC
CASSFSGTGTYNEQFF
>NA|NA|TRBJ1-1|TRBV2
TGTGCCAGCAGTACCGCCAGGGTAAAGCCTGAAGCTTTCTTT
CASSTARVKPEAFF
>NA|NA|TRBJ1-5|TRBV6-8
TGTGCCAGCACTCCGCGGGGGGATCAGCCCCAGCATTTT
CASTPRGDQPQHF
>many|NA|TRBJ1-4|TRBV5-1
TGCGCCAGCAGCTTGGACAGGACTTCTAATGAAAAACTGTTTTTT
CASSLDRTSNEKLFF
>few|NA|TRBJ1-2|TRBV12-3/TRBV12-4
TGTGCCAGCAGTTTAGGAGGAAGGGTAAACTATGGCTACACCTTC
CASSLGGRVNYGYTF
>NA|TRBD1|TRBJ2-5|TRBV28
TGTGCCAGCAGTTTACCCCCTGAGGGGGCGGGAGAGACCCAGTACTTC
CASSLPPEGAGETQYF
>NA|NA|TRBJ1-1|TRBV20-1
TGCAGTGCTCCCGGGGACGGGAACACTGAAGCTTTCTTT
CSAPGDGNTEAFF
>many|TRBD1|TRBJ2-3|TRBV7-2
TGTGCCAGCAGCGGCAACCCACAGGGGATGAGGAATACGCAGTATTTT
CASSGNPQGMRNTQYF
>NA|TRBD1|TRBJ1-2|TRBV5-1
TGCGCCAGCTCAGAAGCCGGGACAGGGAAGTATGGCTACACCTTC
CASSEAGTGKYGYTF
>many|TRBD1|TRBJ2-3|TRBV7-2
TGTGCCAGCAGCTTGGGACAGGGGAGTACTTACACAGATACGCAGTATTTT
CASSLGQGSTYTDTQYF
>few|NA|TRBJ2-2|TRBV28
TGTGCCAGCAGCCCAGTGGAGTCGTCCGGGGAGCTGTTTTTT
CASSPVESSGELFF
>NA|NA|TRBJ1-1|TRBV6-2/TRBV6-3
TGTGCCAGCAGTTTGACTCGTTTGAACACTGAAGCTTTCTTT
CASSLTRLNTEAFF
>NA|NA|TRBJ2-2|TRBV4-1
TGCGCCAGCAGCCCCCGGGGACATGACAACACCGGGGAGCTGTTTTTT
CASSPRGHDNTGELFF
>many|NA|TRBJ1-5|TRBV7-2
TGTGCCAGCAGCTTAGCATTCCTTAGCAATCAGCCCCAGCATTTT
CASSLAFLSNQPQHF
>NA|TRBD1|TRBJ2-7|TRBV7-6
TGTGCCAGCAGCTTAAGTAGGGACAGAGATTCCTACGAGCAGTACTTC
CASSLSRDRDSYEQYF
>many|NA|TRBJ1-2|TRBV12-3/TRBV12-4
TGTGCCAGCCAACCGCCGCTCAATGGCTACACCTTC
CASQPPLNGYTF
>few|TRBD1|TRBJ1-2|TRBV6-1
TGTGCCAGCAGTGTGACAGGGAGGGACTATGGCTACACCTTC
CASSVTGRDYGYTF
>NA|NA|TRBJ2-1|TRBV6-4
TGTGCCAGCAGTGATTCGCCGAATGAGCAGTTCTTC
CASSDSPNEQFF
>NA|NA|TRBJ2-3|TRBV14
TGTGCCAGCAGCCCGCGGACCCAGGGGAGGCAGTATTTT
CASSPRTQGRQYF
>NA|TRBD1|TRBJ2-3|TRBV7-2
TGTGCCAGCAGCTCCGGGACAGGTGCAGATACGCAGTATTTT
CASSSGTGADTQYF
>few|TRBD2|TRBJ2-5|TRBV12-3/TRBV12-4
TGTGCCAGCAGTTCAGCCGGGACTAGCGTTTTCGAGACCCAGTACTTC
CASSSAGTSVFETQYF
>NA|NA|TRBJ2-3|TRBV2
TGTGCCAGCAGGCAACAGGTTGGGGCACCAGATACGCAGTATTTT
CASRQQVGAPDTQYF
>few|NA|TRBJ2-3|TRBV4-1
TGCGCCAGCAGCCAAGACAACAGGCCGAACACAGATACGCAGTATTTT
CASSQDNRPNTDTQYF
>NA|TRBD1|TRBJ1-2|TRBV7-8
TGTGCCAGCAGCTTAGGGACAGGGTCCCCTGGAGGCTACACCTTC
CASSLGTGSPGGYTF
>NA|NA|TRBJ2-7|TRBV4-1
TGCGCCAGCAGCCAAGGGGGGTTCTCCTCGGGGAGCTCCTACGAGCAGTACTTC
CASSQGGFSSGSSYEQYF
>many|TRBD1|TRBJ2-4|TRBV7-6
TGTGCCAGCAGCGCAACAGGGGAAAACATTCAGTACTTC
CASSATGENIQYF
>once|NA|TRBJ2-1|TRBV15
TGTGCCACCAGCAGTCGGATAATTTACAATGAGCAGTTCTTC
CATSSRIIYNEQFF
>NA|NA|TRBJ1-1|TRBV7-3
TGTGCAAGCAGCTCTACAGCTACTGAATCGTTCTTT
CASSSTATESFF
>NA|TRBD2|TRBJ2-6|TRBV7-2
TGTGCCAGCAGCCGCACAATCCTCGCGACTAGCGGGAGGGCCGGTGGGGCCAACGTCCTGACTTTC
CASSRTILATSGRAGGANVLTF
>NA|NA|TRBJ1-1|TRBV6-6
TGTGCCAGCAGCCCGGGGGGCAGGAGCACTGAAGCTTTCTTT
CASSPGGRSTEAFF
>NA|TRBD1|TRBJ1-6|TRBV12-3/TRBV12-4
TGTGCCAGCAGTAGCCGACAGGGGGGACTTTCACCCCTCCACTTT
CASSSRQGGLSPLHF
>few|TRBD1|TRBJ2-5|TRBV20-1
TGCAGTGCCGCACGCAGGGGGTGGGAAGAGACCCAGTACTTC
CSAARRGWEETQYF
>few|NA|TRBJ2-1|TRBV4-1
TGCGCCAGCAGCCAAGAACGGAGGATTGGTAACGATGAGCAGTTCTTC
CASSQERRIGNDEQFF